The 22 T cell receptor beta chains given below trace back to one sample, sequenced in a study of identical twins. TCRdb ran MiXCR on the 5' RACE reads and lists one entry per CDR3 protein. Counted here are 500,000 to 700,000 distinct CDR3 sequences, roughly 6.6% occurring once; the ten biggest clones make up 1.6%. These sequences were also reported in another study, on yellow fever vaccine responses in identical twins.

The specimen was PBMCs. The receptors here all came from a woman aged 18-29 years in good health.

This clonotype turned up a few times. The chain links TRBV4-2 to TRBJ2-1; D possibly uses TRBD1 or TRBD2 (6 bases each). V lost 3 bases to trimming and J lost 5 bases, with 11 bases between them. In germline, CDR1 is LGHNA, CDR2 YNFKEQ. This CDR3 has 14 residues. CDR3 coding DNA: TGTGCCAGCAGCCAGGCTAGGGGGGACAATGAGCAGTTCTTC. Translation gives CASSQARGDNEQFF.

At least ten counts were recorded for this clonotype. The CDR3 region has the DNA TGTGCCAGCAGTTTACGGAGTTTCTACAATGAGCAGTTCTTC. This sequence encodes CASSLRSFYNEQFF. The chain carries TRBV27 and TRBJ2-1; D uncertain. This CDR3 has 14 amino acids. Per germline, CDR1 MNHEY and CDR2 SMNVEV (reference sequence). V lost 2 bases and J 3 bases, leaving 8 bases between the germline ends.

This chain connects TRBV5-1 to TRBJ2-1, with D perhaps TRBD1 or TRBD2 (5 bases each). V gave up 3 bases and J gave up 2 bases, with 12 bases separating them. This CDR3 contains 15 residues. Germline V gives CDR1 SGHRS, CDR2 YFSETQ. The CDR3 here is CASSSDTGTYNEQFF. The CDR3 DNA follows: TGCGCCAGCAGCTCGGACACGGGGACCTACAATGAGCAGTTCTTC.

This clonotype came up many times. J is TRBJ1-6 and V is TRBV20-1, with 8 positions matching TRBD1. CDR3 length: 14 residues. In germline, CDR1 is DFQATT, CDR2 SNEGSKA (reference sequence). The ends lost 5 bases at V and 6 bases at J; junction bases unmatched: 6. CDR3 coding DNA: TGCAGTGCTTGGGGGACAGGTCGTAATTCACCCCTCCACTTT. As protein: CSAWGTGRNSPLHF.

This clonotype was recorded many times. The gene calls are TRBV12-3 or TRBV12-4 and TRBJ1-1; possible D gene TRBD1, 6 bases. Between the trimmed V and J ends, which lost 2 bases and 1 base, there was a span of 11 bases. The CDR3 length is 15 residues. CDR3 sequence reads: CASSLSGTQNTEAFF. The CDR3 DNA follows: TGTGCCAGCAGTTTATCGGGGACACAGAACACTGAAGCTTTCTTT.

This clonotype was seen a few times. CDR3 DNA: TGTGCCAGCAGCCTTCCGGGTGTAACCCGCACAGATACGCAGTATTTT. As protein: CASSLPGVTRTDTQYF. This chain links TRBV14 with TRBJ2-3; no reliable D call. The germline V and J ends were trimmed by 4 bases and 1 base, with 15 bases remaining between them. This CDR3 region has 16 residues. The germline gives CDR1 SGHDN, CDR2 FVKESK.

The rearrangement uses TRBV4-1 and TRBJ2-1; 8 bases line up with TRBD2. V shed 0 bases and J 10 bases; nucleotides not matched to a gene: 2. Per the germline V gene, CDR1 is MGHRA and CDR2 is YSYEKL. CDR3 length: 13 residues. The DNA of the CDR3 is TGCGCCAGCAGCCAAGAGAGCGGGAGCGAGCAGTTCTTC. Its translation is CASSQESGSEQFF.

The chain recombines TRBV7-9 with TRBJ2-3; D unclear. The ends were cut back, 6 bases at V and 5 bases at J, with 21 bases in the middle. The CDR3 consists of 16 residues. Germline V gene lookup returns CDR1 SEHNR and CDR2 FQNEAQ (reference sequence). This CDR3 is CASRYGASLNGDTQYF. Written as DNA, the CDR3 is TGTGCCAGCAGATACGGAGCTAGTCTCAACGGAGATACGCAGTATTTT.

This clonotype was seen many times. The V and J genes are TRBV18 and TRBJ2-5; D might be TRBD1 (5 bases). This CDR3 has 14 residues. V lost 3 bases to trimming and J lost 4 bases, with 12 bases between them. Germline V gene sequence: CDR1 KGHSH, CDR2 LQKENI. For the CDR3, the DNA is TGTGCCAGCTCACCGCCTGTAAGGGGAGAGACCCAGTACTTC. Translating gives CASSPPVRGETQYF.

The chain is built from TRBV20-1 and TRBJ2-3, with D maybe TRBD2 (6 bases). CDR1 DFQATT and CDR2 SNEGSKA come from the germline V gene (reference sequence). The CDR3 runs to 17 residues. The CDR3 DNA reads TGCTGCGCCTCCGGCCTTGGGAAGAGCGGGAGCACAGATACGCAGTATTTT. It translates to CCASGLGKSGSTDTQYF.

This clonotype was seen only a few times. This chain connects TRBV29-1 to TRBJ2-3; 7 bases fit TRBD1. The CDR3 is 15 residues long. The ends lost 6 bases at V and 0 bases at J; junction bases unmatched: 9. Per germline, CDR1 SQVTM and CDR2 ANQGSEA. CDR3 DNA sequence: TGCAGCGTAAGACAGGGAAGGATTAGCACAGATACGCAGTATTTT. Its translation: CSVRQGRISTDTQYF.

The rearrangement links TRBV7-8 to TRBJ1-1; 8 bases map to TRBD1. V dropped 5 bases and J dropped 5; count of bases not matched to a gene: 7. The CDR3 contains 14 residues. Germline lookup yields CDR1 SGHVS and CDR2 FQNEAQ. The CDR3 nucleotides are TGTGCCAGCAGCATACAGGGGGTGGGTACTGAAGCTTTCTTT. It codes for CASSIQGVGTEAFF.

This clonotype was seen a few times. The V and J genes are TRBV19 and TRBJ2-5, with D perhaps matching TRBD2 (5 bases). Trimming took off 6 bases at V and 0 bases at J, with 5 bases between the two ends. CDR1 LNHDA and CDR2 SQIVND come from the germline V gene (reference sequence). The CDR3 spans 12 residues. The DNA of the CDR3 is TGTGCCAGTAGGGACTACCAAGAGACCCAGTACTTC. It specifies CASRDYQETQYF.

This clonotype showed up just a few times. CDR3 in amino acids: CSAAGSSITSNTGELFF. Here the CDR3 DNA reads TGCAGTGCAGCCGGGAGTTCGATCACTTCGAACACCGGGGAGCTGTTTTTT. The chain is built from TRBV20-1 and TRBJ2-2; weak D call: TRBD2 (6 bases). The CDR3 sequence is 17 residues long. CDR1 DFQATT and CDR2 SNEGSKA come from the germline V gene (reference sequence). V gave up 6 bases and J gave up 0 bases, with 20 bases separating them.

The genes are TRBV20-1 and TRBJ2-1; 9 bases fit TRBD1. V was pared by 6 bases and J by 2 bases, with 5 bases of the junction left unmatched. Germline-derived CDR1 and CDR2 are DFQATT and SNEGSKA (reference sequence). The CDR3 is 14 residues long. The CDR3, as DNA: TGCAGTGCCCAGACAGGGGGAACCTACAATGAGCAGTTCTTC. This encodes CSAQTGGTYNEQFF.

The rearrangement joins TRBV7-3 to TRBJ1-1; tentative D call: TRBD1 (5 bases). The CDR3 has 13 amino acids. CDR1 SGHTA and CDR2 FQGTGA come from the germline V gene. Deletions cut 5 bases from V and 10 bases from J, with 17 bases between. CDR3 nucleotide sequence: TGTGCCAGCAGCCACGGGGGAGAAGAAAGAGCTTTCTTT. This gives the protein CASSHGGEERAFF.

This clonotype has a count of ten or more. The chain carries TRBV20-1 and TRBJ1-5, with TRBD1 matching over 7 bases. Per germline, CDR1 DFQATT and CDR2 SNEGSKA (reference sequence). With 0 bases clipped from V and 3 bases from J, the junction kept 8 bases outside the gene matches. This CDR3 region has 16 residues. CDR3 sequence (DNA): TGCAGTGCTAGAGATTTTGGCAGGGGGGTCAATCAGCCCCAGCATTTT. Translation: CSARDFGRGVNQPQHF.

V gene TRBV20-1 combines with J gene TRBJ2-3, with D tentatively TRBD1 (6 bases). The germline gives CDR1 DFQATT, CDR2 SNEGSKA (reference sequence). There are 14 residues in the CDR3. Trimming shortened V by 5 bases and J by 1 base, and 13 bases separated the two germline ends. Here the CDR3 reads CSAPQGTGTDTQYF. The CDR3 DNA reads TGCAGTGCTCCACAGGGAACCGGCACAGATACGCAGTATTTT.

V usage is TRBV7-2 and J usage is TRBJ2-1; 10 bases are shared with TRBD2. After removal of 6 bases from V and 7 bases from J, the junction contained 9 bases not matched to a gene. The V gene's germline CDR1 is SGHTA and CDR2 FQGNSA. CDR3 size: 15 residues. CDR3 nucleotides: TGTGCCAGCAGTCGTAGCGGGGGGCCAGGTAATGAGCAGTTCTTC. Encoded protein: CASSRSGGPGNEQFF.

Turning to this clonotype: With a much larger clone just one base away, this may be a read error. The J gene is TRBJ2-2, the V gene TRBV5-8; TRBD2 might be the D (5 bases). The CDR3 loop spans 14 amino acids. V shed 4 bases and J shed 8 bases, with 15 bases lying between them. The germline CDR1 and CDR2 sequences are SGHTS and YDEGEE. CDR3 nucleotides: TGTGCCAGCAGCCCTGGACTGCGTGGAGGGGAGCTGTTTTTT. As protein: CASSPGLRGGELFF.

This clonotype was observed a few times. This chain links TRBV5-1 with TRBJ2-6; 11 bases agree with TRBD1. The ends lost 0 bases at V and 2 bases at J; junction bases unmatched: 1. This CDR3 has 17 amino acids. The germline V gene has CDR1 SGHRS and CDR2 YFSETQ. Written as DNA, the CDR3 is TGCGCCAGCAGCTTGGCGGACAGGGGGCCTGGGGCCAACGTCCTGACTTTC. This sequence encodes CASSLADRGPGANVLTF. Supplemented by reference TRBV5-1 and TRBJ2-6, the full variable domain reads KAGVTQTPRYLIKTRGQQVTLSCSPISGHRSVSWYQQTPGQGLQFLFEYFSETQRNKGNFPGRFSGRQFSNSRSEMNVSTLELGDSALYLCASSLADRGPGANVLTFGAGSRLTVL.

This sequence joins TRBV29-1 and TRBJ2-7, with D unresolved. The CDR3 extends over 14 amino acids. Trimming stripped 4 bases from V and 2 bases from J, with 15 bases between. Germline V gives CDR1 SQVTM, CDR2 ANQGSEA. CDR3 sequence: CSVAQTQFPYEQYV. The DNA of the CDR3 is TGCAGCGTTGCTCAGACTCAATTCCCCTACGAGCAGTACGTC.